This T cell receptor beta chain was sequenced during a study of regulatory T cells in long-lasting Graves disease. The V and J ends lost 3 bases and 3 bases respectively, with 27 bases between them. CDR1 DFQATT and CDR2 SNEGSKA come from the germline V gene (reference sequence). CDR3 length: 18 amino acids. CDR3 regions were amplified by Arm-PCR using iRepertoire HTBI primers to build TCR beta libraries. A single record per CDR3 protein comes from TCRdb applying MiXCR to the multiplex PCR reads. The table records some 370,000 distinct CDR3 sequences, about an eighth of them present only once. As to time point: newly diagnosed GD, antithyroid drugs for less than 3 months. RNA from PBMCs was the source of the TCR library. A blood draw put approximately 9 milliliters of peripheral blood into EDTA tubes. This clonotype has only a few counts. These data also featured in a second study, about T cells in Graves' hyperthyroidism and ophthalmopathy.

The J gene is TRBJ2-7, the V gene TRBV20-1; maybe TRBD2 (5 bases). Sequenced here: peripheral blood mononuclear cells (PBMCs), sampled at new diagnosis, from a patient treated with antithyroid drugs. This clonotype was sampled from a woman aged 18-29 years with Graves disease. CDR3 protein: CSASIRASLNARDYEQYF. CDR3 DNA sequence: TGCAGTGCTAGCATACGGGCGTCCTTAAACGCGAGGGACTACGAGCAGTACTTC.